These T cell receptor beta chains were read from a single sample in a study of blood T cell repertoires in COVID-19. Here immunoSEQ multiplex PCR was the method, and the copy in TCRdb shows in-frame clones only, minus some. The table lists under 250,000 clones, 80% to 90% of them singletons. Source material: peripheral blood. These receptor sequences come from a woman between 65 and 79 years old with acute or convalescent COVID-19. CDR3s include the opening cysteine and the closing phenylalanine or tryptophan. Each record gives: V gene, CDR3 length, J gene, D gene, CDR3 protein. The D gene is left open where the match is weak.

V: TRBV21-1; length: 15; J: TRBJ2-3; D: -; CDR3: CASSKAYQGTDTQYF
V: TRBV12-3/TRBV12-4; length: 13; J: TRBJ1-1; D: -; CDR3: CASSLIGNTEAFF
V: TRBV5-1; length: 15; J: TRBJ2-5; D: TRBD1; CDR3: CASSLYRGKQETQYF
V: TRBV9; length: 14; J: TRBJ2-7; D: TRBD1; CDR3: CASSSSGTGYEQYF
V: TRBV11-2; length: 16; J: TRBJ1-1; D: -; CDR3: CASSTLPDIMNTEAFF
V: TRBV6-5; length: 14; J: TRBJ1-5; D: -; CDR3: CASSQWGRGQPQHF
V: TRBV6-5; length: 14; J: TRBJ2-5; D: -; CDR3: CASSPRPTGETQYF
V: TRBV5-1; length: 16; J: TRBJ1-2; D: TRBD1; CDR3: CASSPGQGGGLRGYTF
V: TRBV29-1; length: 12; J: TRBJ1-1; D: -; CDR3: CSGNRGNTEAFF
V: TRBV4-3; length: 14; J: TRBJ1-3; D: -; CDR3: CASSPQGSGNTIYF
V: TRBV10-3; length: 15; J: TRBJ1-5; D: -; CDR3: CAISDTTDSNQPQHF
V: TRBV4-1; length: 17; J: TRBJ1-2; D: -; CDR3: CASSQVGRVRANYGYTF
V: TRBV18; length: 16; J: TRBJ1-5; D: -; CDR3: CASSPGRGNSNQPQHF
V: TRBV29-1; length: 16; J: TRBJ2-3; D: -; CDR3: CSVVWSGMTKTDTQYF
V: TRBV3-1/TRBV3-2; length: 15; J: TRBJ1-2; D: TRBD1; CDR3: CASSHRDRGWGGYTF
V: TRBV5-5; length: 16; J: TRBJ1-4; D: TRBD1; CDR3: CASSFNPGGAHEKLFF
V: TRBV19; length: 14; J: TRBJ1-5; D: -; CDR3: CASRGREGNQPQHF
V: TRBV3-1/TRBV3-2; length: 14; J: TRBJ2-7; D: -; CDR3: CASSQGSTGYEQYF
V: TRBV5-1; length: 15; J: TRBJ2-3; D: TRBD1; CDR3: CASSRDRGMTDTQYF
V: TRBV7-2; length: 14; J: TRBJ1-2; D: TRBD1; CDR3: CASSLATGGLGYTF
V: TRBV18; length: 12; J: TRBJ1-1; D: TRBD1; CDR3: CASSQGQPEAFF
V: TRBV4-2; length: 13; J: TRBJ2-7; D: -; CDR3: CASSQGPAYEQYF
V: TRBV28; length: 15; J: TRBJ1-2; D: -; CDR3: CASSLSPVAAYGYTF
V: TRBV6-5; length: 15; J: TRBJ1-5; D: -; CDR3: CASSPGLGSNQPQHF
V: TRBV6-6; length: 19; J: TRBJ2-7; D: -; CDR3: CASSPRNSKPGTNPYEQYF
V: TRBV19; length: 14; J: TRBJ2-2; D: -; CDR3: CASSIGASAGELFF
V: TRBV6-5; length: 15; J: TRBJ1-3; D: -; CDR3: CASSYRQSSGNTIYF
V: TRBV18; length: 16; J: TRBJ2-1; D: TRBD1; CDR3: CASSSQTGGRWNEQFF
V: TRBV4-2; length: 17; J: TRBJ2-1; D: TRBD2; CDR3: CASSQEKVAGGNGEQFF
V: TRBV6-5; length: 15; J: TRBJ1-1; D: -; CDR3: CASSSPGGIRSEAFF
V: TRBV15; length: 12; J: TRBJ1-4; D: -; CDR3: CATSSGSEKLFF
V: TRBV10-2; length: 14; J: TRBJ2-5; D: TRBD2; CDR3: CASSLAGTQETQYF
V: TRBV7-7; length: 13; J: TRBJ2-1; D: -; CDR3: CASSPNRVGEQFF
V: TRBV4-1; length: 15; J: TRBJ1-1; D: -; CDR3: CASSQEIRVRTEAFF
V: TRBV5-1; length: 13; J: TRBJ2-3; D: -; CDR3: CASSLEGAITQYF
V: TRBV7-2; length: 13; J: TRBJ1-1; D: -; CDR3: CASSFRRGIEAFF
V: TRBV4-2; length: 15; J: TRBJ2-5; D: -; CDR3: CASSQDSLARETQYF
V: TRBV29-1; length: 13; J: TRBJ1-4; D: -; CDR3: CSVPGTADEKLFF
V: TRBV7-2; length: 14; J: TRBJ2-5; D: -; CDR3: CASSYRGGQETQYF
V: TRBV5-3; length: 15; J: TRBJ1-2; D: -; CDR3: CARSFPQRDNYGYTF
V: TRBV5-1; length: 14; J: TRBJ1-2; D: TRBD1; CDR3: CASSLPDRRSGYTF
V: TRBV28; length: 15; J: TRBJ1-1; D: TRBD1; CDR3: CASSSSAAGGTEAFF
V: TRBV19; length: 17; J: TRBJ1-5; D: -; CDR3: CASSSGLVGRGNQPQHF
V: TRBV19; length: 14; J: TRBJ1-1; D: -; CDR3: CASSAQARNTEAFF
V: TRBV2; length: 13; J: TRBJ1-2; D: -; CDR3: CASSGWRAYGYTF
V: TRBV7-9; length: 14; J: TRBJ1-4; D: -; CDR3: CASRPGVTNEKLFF
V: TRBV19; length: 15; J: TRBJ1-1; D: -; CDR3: CASSIRSGDRAEAFF
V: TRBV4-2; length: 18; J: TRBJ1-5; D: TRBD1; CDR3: CASSREPWTGQANQPQHF